This paragraph covers one TCR beta chain sequence. This clone qualifies as medium-sized (0.01 to 0.1%). Which antigen it targets is not known. The CDR3 is cut off 3 residues early in the read; its end comes from the germline J gene. CVID was diagnosed by standard criteria: serum IgG, IgA and/or IgM reduced below normal range, plus specific antibody deficiency. There were 45 or so subjects in the CVID group (approximately 30 male and roughly 15 female), ranging in age from about 9 to 65 years, with a mean age of roughly 40. Predominantly Caucasian heritage was noted among both the CVID patients and the healthy controls. All CVID subjects had received replacement immunoglobulin therapy for at least one year at the time of study participation. At the time of blood collection, no CVID subject was ill or was being treated with immunomodulatory or immunosuppressive medication. Heparinized peripheral whole blood samples of roughly 5 to 9 ml were obtained from each donor. Genomic DNA from adults with common variable immune deficiency (CVID) and from healthy adult controls was used for sequencing of TCRbeta CDR3 repertoires. Diluted blood was density-centrifuged over Hypaque 1077 or Ficoll-Paque to isolate peripheral blood mononuclear cells. Genomic DNA was obtained from unsorted mononuclear cells using either Qiagen column purification or a centrifugation-based method.

V drops 1 base and J drops 5 bases, leaving 11 bases in between. The CDR3 numbers 14 residues from cysteine through phenylalanine. The DNA shown is the part of the CDR3 that was read: 33 bases, in frame from base 1. The germline V gene provides CDR1 SGHTA and CDR2 FQGNSA. This specimen comes from a study of T cell clonality in common variable immunodeficiency (dated by TCRdb to 2014 to 2015). Study-level results and caveats: Differences among patients in the CVID cohort limited the correlations between repertoire features and clinical complications. Although equal DNA input was used, an average of about 80,000 unique sequences per sample was obtained for controls, compared with around 30,000 for CVID samples. According to the authors, finding the cause of the higher clonality in CVID would require sequencing the repertoires of T cell subpopulations. TCRbeta clonality was higher in CVID subjects than in healthy controls (t-test p = 0.018), and the increase was most characteristic of about a third of subjects. Fewer TCRbeta clones were shared among CVID subjects than among healthy controls (p < 0.0001). Fewer deletions and N-nucleotide insertions were reportedly observed in CVID TCRbeta sequences, and highly modified clones with 13 or more V deletions were reportedly absent from CVID TCRbeta sequences.

CVID samples and control samples contributed equivalent amounts of genomic DNA as sequencing input. For every sample, a 60 bp segment covering the rearranged TCRbeta CDR3 region was amplified and then sequenced. The immunoSEQ assay, a bias-corrected multiplex PCR combined with high-throughput sequencing, was used for TCRbeta amplification. The paper's processing steps were these. Each unique nucleotide sequence was treated as a clone and annotated with V, D and J genes, copy number and frequency. Sequences were labeled productive if in frame, and non-productive if out of frame or containing stop codons. Clonality was calculated from Shannon's entropy as previously described. Mean CDR3 Kyte-Doolittle hydropathy was derived from the predicted amino acid sequences of productive clones. Scaled V gene usage was hierarchically clustered using Manhattan distance and complete linkage with the R hclust function. Sharing of clones by CDR3 amino acid sequence was evaluated by resampling 12 repertoires per group over 100 rounds. The repertoires were screened for around 70 published EBV-specific TCRbeta sequences and a few hundred published CMV-specific TCRbeta sequences. A couple of CVID samples that yielded fewer than 10,000 sequences were excluded from the analysis, so roughly 40 CVID repertoires were retained. TCRdb provides this immuneACCESS table in a form limited to in-frame rearrangements. Some clones are lacking; in checked studies, under half of them reflect an unresolved V gene, and why the rest are absent is not known. That table supplies the V and J calls and clone size; D and trimming were determined from the DNA. In this sample, 2,500 to 3,000 clones appear, none counted once only. The ten most abundant clones make up around 10% of the sample.

Sequences were obtained from peripheral blood mononuclear cells. The source of this sequence is a human donor with common variable immunodeficiency. This chain is built from TRBV7-2 and TRBJ2-5, and TRBD2 may be the D gene, going by 5 matching bases. The CDR3 DNA, read in part, is TGTGCCAGCAGCTTAGGTATAGCGTGGGAGACC. It translates to CASSLGIAWET. The whole CDR3 protein is CASSLGIAWETQYF.